This T cell receptor beta chain was profiled in a study of T cells after yellow fever vaccination. Findings and caveats of the study: Clonotypes appearing in both CD4 and CD8 compartments existed, and their share was small. A faster peak, day 5 versus 15, was reached by the weaker secondary response.

This clonotype was seen a few times. Its antigen remains unknown. This CDR3 is 14 amino acids long. CDR1 and CDR2 from the germline V gene are MNHNS and SASEGT. Trimming took off 6 bases at V and 0 bases at J, with 9 bases between the two ends. TCRdb itself ran the 5' RACE reads through MiXCR, one entry per CDR3 protein. There are 500,000 to 650,000 distinct CDR3 sequences in the sample; less than 20% occur only once, and around a sixth lies in the top ten. This TCR came from a young man who received the YFV17D yellow fever vaccine. The V and J genes are TRBV6-1 and TRBJ1-3, with D hard to call. Sequences were derived from PBMCs, sampled less than 6 days after the first yellow fever vaccination. The CDR3 DNA sequence: TGTGCCAGCAGCCTACTTGACTCTGGAAACACCATATATTTT. It yields the protein CASSLLDSGNTIYF.